This T cell receptor beta chain derives from a study of blood T cell repertoires in COVID-19 (TCRdb year 2020). For context, the study as a whole: The collaborator samples originated in the United States, Italy and Spain and spanned the acute and convalescent phases of COVID-19. The prospective study material was composed of cDNA or gDNA derived from T cells, B-cell-depleted T cells, or PBMCs. The dataset comprised deeply sampled blood TCRbeta repertoires from subjects exposed to, actively infected with, or recovered from COVID-19. The repertoires were released in a freely available public database intended as a resource for research on the immune response to SARS-CoV-2. The samples were drawn from the first 160 participants of the ongoing ImmuneRACE study and from under 1,500 subjects provided by 6 global collaborators. The sample metadata nearly always contained a de-identified subject ID, COVID-19 status, age in years and sex. HLA class I and class II types, where available, came from metadata supplied by the sample provider rather than from assay-based typing. General findings and caveats noted by the study authors: The quantity of clinical and demographic metadata differed by source and by participant and was supplied without curation.

Trimming removed 4 bases from V and 2 bases from J; the gene matches leave 8 bases unexplained. The germline V gene specifies SGHRS as CDR1 and YFSETQ as CDR2. Measured from the cysteine to the phenylalanine, the CDR3 is 16 residues long. Here the CDR3 DNA is all that survives: 48 bases in frame from base 1. The immunoSEQ Assay, a bias-controlled multiplex PCR, was used to amplify TCRbeta CDR3 regions from genomic DNA. As for the authors' bioinformatics: The number of nucleated cells in each sample was estimated by amplification of reference gene primers within the assay. To quantify the absolute abundance of each unique TCRbeta CDR3 rearrangement, sequence reads were collapsed and filtered. For each sample, productive Simpson clonality was calculated by taking the square root of Simpson's diversity index across productive rearrangements. In TCRdb, the immuneACCESS table is reduced to in-frame sequences with V and J assigned. These tables do not hold every clone; where another copy was compared, an unresolved V gene accounts for under half, and the others remain unexplained. Clone size and the V and J calls come from that table; the DNA yielded D and trimming. The table for this sample lists around 51,000 clones; 86% of them were counted only once. Around 3.2% of the sample is taken by the ten largest.

Each collaborating institution followed its own protocols to collect whole blood in K2EDTA tubes. Collaborator samples were shipped for TCRbeta analysis as frozen whole blood, isolated PBMCs, or DNA extracted from either sample type. For this clone: Its cognate antigen has yet to be identified. No quality values exist for individual bases; no much larger clone is one base distant.

The chain is made from TRBV5-1 and TRBJ1-2, with TRBD1 identical over 10 junction bases. Material: peripheral blood. The sequence came from a woman older than 75 with acute or convalescent COVID-19. At the DNA level, the sequence is TGCGCCAGCAGCCCCGGGACAGGGGCTACGAACTATGGCTACACCTTC. The resulting protein is CASSPGTGATNYGYTF.